The 27 T cell receptor beta chains below come from one sample, sequenced in a study of shared clonotypes between healthy human individuals. The table came from immunoSEQ multiplex PCR; TCRdb's copy has only in-frame clones and leaves some out. The sample yields about 1.1 million clones, 70% to 85% seen once. The sequenced material came from memory CD4+ T cells from PBMCs. Subset here: CD45RA-negative fraction. The receptor source for this set is a man aged 18 to 29 in good health. Some clones in this sample may be carry-over from other donors' samples.

This clone came up many times. The chain carries TRBV7-8 and TRBJ1-1; D is possibly TRBD1 (6 bases). Germline-derived CDR1 and CDR2 are SGHVS and FQNEAQ. The CDR3 extends over 15 amino acids. V was trimmed by 6 bases and J by 0 bases, leaving 14 bases between them. The CDR3 region is CASRTGRVMNTEAFF. CDR3 nucleotide sequence: TGTGCCAGCAGGACAGGACGGGTCATGAACACTGAAGCTTTCTTT. Variable domain in full (rest from reference TRBV7-8 and TRBJ1-1): GAGVSQSPRYKVAKRGQDVALRCDPISGHVSLFWYQQALGQGPEFLTYFQNEAQLDKSGLPSDRFFAERPEGSVSTLKIQRTQQEDSAVYLCASRTGRVMNTEAFFGQGTRLTVV.

The V gene is TRBV6-1, the J gene TRBJ2-2; no definite D call. The V gene's germline CDR1 is MNHNS and CDR2 SASEGT. This CDR3 has 13 residues. Trimming took 6 bases from V and 7 from J, leaving 12 bases between them. The CDR3 bases are TGTGCCAGCAGGCCGGTTTTGGACGGGGAGCTGTTTTTT. Residues: CASRPVLDGELFF.

The chain uses TRBV6-1 and TRBJ2-1; 12 nucleotides agree with TRBD2. The CDR3 has 18 amino acids. Looked up from germline, CDR1 is MNHNS and CDR2 is SASEGT. With V trimmed by 4 bases and J by 0 bases, 7 bases remained unmatched. The chain's CDR3 is CASSAWTSGMSSYNEQFF. The CDR3 coding sequence is TGTGCCAGCAGTGCCTGGACTAGCGGGATGAGCTCCTACAATGAGCAGTTCTTC.

The V gene is TRBV7-9, the J gene TRBJ2-1, with 9 positions matching TRBD2. Germline values: CDR1 SEHNR, CDR2 FQNEAQ (reference sequence). The CDR3 runs 14 residues. The ends lost 7 bases at V and 6 bases at J; junction bases unmatched: 7. The CDR3 protein is CASNRLAEFNEQFF. CDR3 DNA sequence: TGTGCCAGCAACCGACTAGCGGAGTTCAATGAGCAGTTCTTC.

Here the CDR3 reads CASSQGWANEKLFF. In nucleotides, the CDR3 is TGTGCCAGCAGCCAAGGGTGGGCTAATGAAAAACTGTTTTTT. V and J are TRBV7-2 and TRBJ1-4; D remains ambiguous. The V gene's germline CDR1 is SGHTA and CDR2 FQGNSA. V shed 5 bases and J shed 3 bases, with 10 bases lying between them. The CDR3 has 14 residues. The whole variable domain, filled in from reference TRBV7-2 and TRBJ1-4, reads GAGVSQSPSNKVTEKGKDVELRCDPISGHTALYWYRQSLGQGLEFLIYFQGNSAPDKSGLPSDRFSAERTGGSVSTLTIQRTQQEDSAVYLCASSQGWANEKLFFGSGTQLSVL.

The rearrangement links TRBV28 to TRBJ1-2; D may be TRBD1 (6 bases). The germline V and J ends were trimmed by 8 bases and 8 bases, with 18 bases remaining between them. Germline CDR1 and CDR2: MDHEN and SYDVKM. The CDR3 loop spans 13 amino acids. The CDR3 DNA follows: TGTGCCAGCGGGGAAGGAACAGGGCCAGGCTACACCTTC. The encoded protein is CASGEGTGPGYTF.

The gene calls are TRBV6-6 and TRBJ1-4, with a tentative D call TRBD1 (6 bases). Germline-derived CDR1 and CDR2 are MNHNY and SVGAGI (reference sequence). This CDR3 has 14 residues. V lost 7 bases to trimming and J lost 7 bases, with 16 bases between them. The CDR3 sequence: CASTIQGNGEKLFF. The CDR3 DNA reads as TGTGCCAGCACAATACAGGGAAATGGTGAAAAACTGTTTTTT.

This clone was recorded many times. The chain joins TRBV18 to TRBJ2-1; D may be TRBD2 (5 bases). There are 13 residues in the CDR3. CDR1 is KGHSH, CDR2 LQKENI, per germline. V was pared by 0 bases and J by 6 bases, with 6 bases between. Written as DNA, the CDR3 is TGTGCCAGCTCACCACCCGGGGTCAATGAGCAGTTCTTC. Translation gives CASSPPGVNEQFF. Using reference TRBV18 and TRBJ2-1 for the parts outside the CDR3, the full variable domain is NAGVMQNPRHLVRRRGQEARLRCSPMKGHSHVYWYRQLPEEGLKFMVYLQKENIIDESGMPKERFSAEFPKEGPSILRIQQVVRGDSAAYFCASSPPGVNEQFFGPGTRLTVL.

J is TRBJ1-1 and V is TRBV6-5; D ambiguous. Germline CDR1 is MNHEY and CDR2 is SVGAGI. V was trimmed by 0 bases and J by 0 bases, leaving 11 bases between them. The CDR3 is made up of 16 amino acids. The CDR3 sequence: CASSYSLTIMNTEAFF. The CDR3 DNA follows: TGTGCCAGCAGTTACTCCTTGACAATTATGAACACTGAAGCTTTCTTT.

The CDR3 loop reads CASSYDVSSYEQYF. The CDR3 DNA reads as TGTGCCAGCAGCTACGACGTAAGCTCCTACGAGCAGTACTTC. The chain couples TRBV9 to TRBJ2-7; no clear D. Germline V gene lookup returns CDR1 SGDLS and CDR2 YYNGEE. The CDR3 consists of 14 residues. V dropped 4 bases and J dropped 0 bases, with 11 bases sitting between them.

The V gene is TRBV19, the J gene TRBJ1-2, with D unresolved. V was clipped by 5 bases and J by 4 bases, with 5 bases between them. In germline, CDR1 is LNHDA, CDR2 SQIVND (reference sequence). The CDR3 has 11 residues. The CDR3 region is CASSFPYGYTF. The CDR3 coding sequence is TGTGCCAGTAGTTTCCCCTATGGCTACACCTTC.

V is TRBV9 and J is TRBJ2-1; unclear D gene. The CDR3 totals 15 residues. CDR1 and CDR2 (germline): SGDLS, YYNGEE. The germline V and J ends were trimmed by 3 bases and 0 bases, with 10 bases remaining between them. The CDR3 DNA sequence: TGTGCCAGCAGCGCCGTCCCCAACTCCTACAATGAGCAGTTCTTC. This gives the protein CASSAVPNSYNEQFF.

The V call is TRBV28, the J call TRBJ1-2, with 11 bases identical to TRBD1. J was trimmed by 4 bases and V by 2 bases; bases with no gene match: 3. The CDR3 runs to 15 residues. Per germline, CDR1 MDHEN and CDR2 SYDVKM. CDR3 protein: CASSLGTGGSYGYTF. CDR3 coding DNA: TGTGCCAGCAGTTTAGGGACAGGGGGATCCTATGGCTACACCTTC.

This sequence joins TRBV29-1 and TRBJ1-2; D might be TRBD1 (6 bases). The germline V gene encodes CDR1 SQVTM and CDR2 ANQGSEA. V was cut by 7 bases and J by 0 bases, with 9 bases left in between. This CDR3 comprises 12 residues. The CDR3 loop is CSGQAANYGYTF. The CDR3 DNA is TGCAGCGGACAGGCCGCTAACTATGGCTACACCTTC.

CDR3 coding DNA: TGTGCCTGGAGTGTACCCCCGGGCACATACAATGAGCAGTTCTTC. Amino acid sequence: CAWSVPPGTYNEQFF. The J gene is TRBJ2-1, the V gene TRBV30; D not resolved. V was clipped by 0 bases and J by 4 bases, with 13 bases between them. Germline V gene sequence: CDR1 GTSNPN, CDR2 SVGIG (reference sequence). This CDR3 comprises 15 residues.

The chain is built from TRBV28 and TRBJ1-5, with a possible D match to TRBD1 (5 bases). The germline V gene encodes CDR1 MDHEN and CDR2 SYDVKM. V was cut by 6 bases and J by 7 bases, with 10 bases left in between. CDR3 length equals 12 residues. CDR3 sequence reads: CASSQGEQPQHF. For the CDR3, the DNA is TGTGCCAGCAGCCAGGGCGAGCAGCCCCAGCATTTT.

The rearrangement uses TRBV5-1 and TRBJ1-1, with D unclear. Germline V gene data show CDR1 as SGHRS and CDR2 as YFSETQ. Trimming stripped 0 bases from V and 4 bases from J, with 13 bases between. CDR3 length: 15 amino acids. CDR3 in DNA: TGCGCCAGCAGCTTGGCCTCTGGGTATAGCACTGAAGCTTTCTTT. Translating it yields CASSLASGYSTEAFF.

This chain links TRBV5-4 with TRBJ2-3, with a weak D call TRBD2 (6 bases). V dropped 4 bases and J dropped 6 bases, with 18 bases sitting between them. The CDR3 has 15 residues. From germline, CDR1 is SGHNT and CDR2 YYREEE (reference sequence). In DNA, the CDR3 is TGTGCCAGCAGCCCACCCGGGGGAGCCTCGGATACGCAGTATTTT. It specifies CASSPPGGASDTQYF.

Details on this clone: A clone one base away is much larger, so this may be a read error. V usage is TRBV30 and J usage is TRBJ1-1; D not certain. The V gene's germline CDR1 is GTSNPN and CDR2 SVGIG (reference sequence). With 1 base removed from V and 1 base from J, the gap between germline ends came to 7 bases. There are 13 residues in the CDR3. The CDR3 DNA is TGTGCCTGGAGTGGTCAGGCGAACACTGAAGCTTTCTTT. Translation: CAWSGQANTEAFF.

This chain uses TRBV9 with TRBJ2-7, with unresolved D. Deletions cut 6 bases from V and 2 bases from J, with 9 bases between. Per the germline V gene, CDR1 is SGDLS and CDR2 is YYNGEE. CDR3 size: 12 residues. CDR3 residues: CASNQGTYEQYF. Written as DNA, the CDR3 is TGTGCCAGCAACCAAGGGACCTACGAGCAGTACTTC.

The chain has TRBV5-6 and TRBJ2-1; TRBD1 matches 7 bases. With V trimmed by 3 bases and J by 3 bases, 3 bases remained unmatched. This CDR3 has 14 residues. The germline V gene encodes CDR1 SGHDT and CDR2 YYEEEE. The CDR3 spells CASSSGTVYNEQFF. The CDR3 nucleotides read TGTGCCAGCAGCTCCGGGACAGTCTACAATGAGCAGTTCTTC.

The V gene is TRBV14, the J gene TRBJ2-5; D not resolved. V was pared by 2 bases and J by 5 bases, with 6 bases between. CDR1 is SGHDN and CDR2 is FVKESK in the germline V gene. This CDR3 has 12 amino acids. CDR3 loop: CASSQLWETQYF. CDR3 nucleotide sequence: TGTGCCAGCAGCCAACTGTGGGAGACCCAGTACTTC.

The chain uses TRBV6-4 and TRBJ1-1; D gene unclear. CDR1 MRHNA and CDR2 SNTAGT come from the germline V gene. The CDR3 length is 13 residues. Deletions cut 6 bases from V and 0 bases from J, with 8 bases between. The CDR3 bases are TGTGCCAGCAGCTTCAAGGTGAACACTGAAGCTTTCTTT. Its protein is CASSFKVNTEAFF.

The genes are TRBV29-1 and TRBJ1-5; weak D call: TRBD1 (5 bases). V dropped 8 bases and J dropped 0 bases, with 17 bases sitting between them. Germline V gene lookup returns CDR1 SQVTM and CDR2 ANQGSEA. This CDR3 is built from 15 residues. Here the CDR3 reads CSNSGGTVSNQPQHF. CDR3 coding DNA: TGCAGCAACTCGGGGGGGACCGTTAGCAATCAGCCCCAGCATTTT.

The J gene is TRBJ2-3, the V gene TRBV11-3; TRBD2 might be the D (5 bases). Trimming took 1 base from V and 4 from J, leaving 9 bases between them. Germline CDR1 reads SGHNT; CDR2 reads YENEEA. The CDR3 is made up of 14 amino acids. The CDR3 nucleotides are TGTGCCAGCAGCTTAGTTACGGGGTCAGATACGCAGTATTTT. It translates to CASSLVTGSDTQYF. The entire variable domain, with the rest obtained from reference TRBV11-3 and TRBJ2-3, is as follows: EAGVVQSPRYKIIEKKQPVAFWCNPISGHNTLYWYLQNLGQGPELLIRYENEEAVDDSQLPKDRFSAERLKGVDSTLKIQPAELGDSAVYLCASSLVTGSDTQYFGPGTRLTVL.

This clone was found a few times. The V call is TRBV7-3, the J call TRBJ1-2; D unresolved. The CDR3 is 13 residues long. Germline V gene sequence: CDR1 SGHTA, CDR2 FQGTGA. The V and J ends lost 5 bases and 7 bases respectively, with 14 bases between them. Here the CDR3 DNA reads TGTGCCAGCAGCATCGGACCGGGAAGTGGCTACACCTTC. This encodes CASSIGPGSGYTF.

The gene calls are TRBV4-3 and TRBJ1-2; D gene ambiguous. V lost 3 bases to trimming and J lost 7 bases, with 18 bases between them. The germline V gene encodes CDR1 LGHNA and CDR2 YSLEER. This CDR3 has 15 residues. As DNA, the CDR3 is TGCGCCAGCAGCCATGACTTGGACGGGCCCTCTGGCTACACCTTC. It is translated as CASSHDLDGPSGYTF.